Listed below are T cell receptor beta chains from one sample, sequenced in a study of vaccination effects on CD4 cells after COVID-19. TCRdb's copy holds only in-frame clones and misses some; the assay was immunoSEQ multiplex PCR. The top ten hold approximately 8.2% of the sample, which has about 31,000 clones, 65% seen once. For these receptors, no antigen is known. The material sequenced was CD4+ T cells from PBMCs cultured with SARS-CoV-2 spike peptides, taken after COVID-19 vaccination. All receptors come from a human donor who received a COVID-19 vaccine. The CDR3 runs from the conserved cysteine through the conserved F or W. D genes are given only for firm matches.

length | J | V | D | CDR3
17 | TRBJ2-1 | TRBV10-3 | TRBD2 | CAIRLAVSLDSYNEQFF
14 | TRBJ2-3 | TRBV5-5 | . | CASSLDQVGDTQYF
10 | TRBJ2-3 | TRBV2 | . | CASKEDTQYF
13 | TRBJ2-7 | TRBV19 | TRBD1 | CATLDRSSYEQYF
14 | TRBJ2-7 | TRBV10-3 | TRBD2 | CAISEASGRGEQYF
17 | TRBJ2-2 | TRBV7-2 | . | CASSLGGYSINTGELFF
15 | TRBJ1-6 | TRBV9 | TRBD1 | CASSPGTGRESPLHF
16 | TRBJ2-7 | TRBV29-1 | TRBD2 | CSVAGPSGRAYYEQYF
15 | TRBJ2-1 | TRBV11-2 | TRBD2 | CASSRREGGYNEQFF
16 | TRBJ2-5 | TRBV6-4 | . | CASSDPRLGCQETQYF
13 | TRBJ2-1 | TRBV5-1 | . | CASSGSSYNEQFF
11 | TRBJ2-7 | TRBV2 | . | CASRLSYEQYF
12 | TRBJ2-3 | TRBV6-5 | . | CASSPSTDTQYF
15 | TRBJ1-4 | TRBV5-1 | . | CASSPSGTTNEKLFF
10 | TRBJ2-7 | TRBV2 | . | CASSDYEQYF
14 | TRBJ1-2 | TRBV6-5 | . | CASSQQGVSYGYTF
14 | TRBJ2-7 | TRBV5-1 | . | CASSLGRPPYEQYF
12 | TRBJ1-6 | TRBV6-8 | . | CASVRGLSPLHF
16 | TRBJ2-1 | TRBV24-1 | TRBD1 | CATSDPGQGACNEQFF
16 | TRBJ2-2 | TRBV5-1 | TRBD1 | CASSPTTGVGAGELFF
14 | TRBJ2-7 | TRBV5-4 | . | CASSFRGSSYEQYF
16 | TRBJ2-1 | TRBV3-1/TRBV3-2 | TRBD1 | CASSWTGRASYNEQFF
14 | TRBJ2-7 | TRBV11-3 | . | CASSLDGANYEQYF
12 | TRBJ2-5 | TRBV5-1 | TRBD2 | CASRTGGETQYF
12 | TRBJ2-5 | TRBV6-2/TRBV6-3 | . | CASSNTEETQYF
14 | TRBJ2-1 | TRBV29-1 | TRBD1 | CSARGTGAYNEQFF
13 | TRBJ2-4 | TRBV30 | TRBD2 | CAWSVREEGIQYF
12 | TRBJ1-2 | TRBV7-2 | . | CASSSYREGYTF
13 | TRBJ2-7 | TRBV10-3 | . | CAISESTWGEQYF
13 | TRBJ2-1 | TRBV7-8 | . | CASSLSRTQEQFF
16 | TRBJ2-2 | TRBV6-5 | . | CASSYTPFRSTGELFF
12 | TRBJ2-1 | TRBV7-2 | . | CASSLVARQQFF
14 | TRBJ2-3 | TRBV29-1 | TRBD2 | CSGRRGIGTDTQYF
12 | TRBJ1-1 | TRBV6-5 | . | CASRDSWAEAFF
11 | TRBJ1-1 | TRBV20-1 | . | CSASLQLEAFF
13 | TRBJ1-2 | TRBV10-2 | . | CASSDQGDYGYTF
13 | TRBJ2-5 | TRBV2 | . | CASSEGVIGTQYF
18 | TRBJ2-5 | TRBV4-2 | . | CASSQGLVPGAVSETQYF
12 | TRBJ2-7 | TRBV25-1 | . | CASSARTYEQYF
16 | TRBJ1-6 | TRBV18 | . | CASSPQARGWGSPLHF
20 | TRBJ2-7 | TRBV28 | TRBD2 | CASRGLLGYRTSGVSYEQYF
15 | TRBJ1-5 | TRBV5-6 | . | CASSRGQSSNQPQHF
17 | TRBJ2-1 | TRBV14 | . | CASSQKGLWVGGDEQFF
13 | TRBJ2-7 | TRBV10-3 | TRBD2 | CATALAGAYEQYF
12 | TRBJ1-1 | TRBV19 | . | CASSMRDTEAFF
15 | TRBJ1-1 | TRBV29-1 | . | CSVHSGAAVNTEAFF
17 | TRBJ2-3 | TRBV2 | . | CASSDAGPRFGTDTQYF
16 | TRBJ1-3 | TRBV5-1 | TRBD1 | CASSLAGTDSGNTIYF
14 | TRBJ1-6 | TRBV2 | TRBD1 | CASRPFTGDSPLHF